One sample yielded the 23 T cell receptor beta chains listed below, sequenced in a study of T cell repertoires in cytomegalovirus infection. A single record per CDR3 protein comes from TCRdb applying MiXCR to the reads. The sample shows 200,000 to 250,000 distinct CDR3 sequences, roughly 20% of them seen only once. The sequenced material came from CD8+ T cells from PBMCs. The receptors were gathered from a human donor in good health (CMV status not recorded). Some clones in this sample may be carry-over from other donors' samples.

This clonotype was found many times. This sequence joins TRBV28 and TRBJ2-3; TRBD2 agrees at 13 bases. This CDR3 is built from 19 residues. The J segment lost 0 bases and the V segment lost 5 bases, leaving 11 bases of the junction unmatched. Germline V gene data show CDR1 as MDHEN and CDR2 as SYDVKM. CDR3 sequence (DNA): TGTGCCAGCAGTACTCAGACTAGCGGGGGGACTACTAGCACAGATACGCAGTATTTT. Translating it yields CASSTQTSGGTTSTDTQYF.

This clonotype was observed a handful of times. The chain uses TRBV12-3 or TRBV12-4 and TRBJ2-2; D might be TRBD1 or TRBD2, each matching 6 bases. CDR3 length: 15 amino acids. Trimming stripped 5 bases from V and 5 bases from J, with 15 bases between. CDR3 residues: CASSLGGGATGELFF. CDR3 sequence (DNA): TGTGCCAGCAGTCTGGGGGGCGGAGCAACCGGGGAGCTGTTTTTT.

The chain uses TRBV11-2 and TRBJ2-5; D ambiguous. The V and J ends lost 4 bases and 2 bases respectively, with 11 bases between them. There are 14 residues in the CDR3. The germline V gene encodes CDR1 SGHAT and CDR2 FQNNGV. CDR3 sequence (DNA): TGTGCCAGCAGCTCCCATAAGGGACAAGAGACCCAGTACTTC. This codes for CASSSHKGQETQYF. Looking up the rest from reference TRBV11-2 and TRBJ2-5 gives the full variable domain: EAGVAQSPRYKIIEKRQSVAFWCNPISGHATLYWYQQILGQGPKLLIQFQNNGVVDDSQLPKDRFSAERLKGVDSTLKIQPAKLEDSAVYLCASSSHKGQETQYFGPGTRLLVL.

This clonotype occurred a few times. The chain combines TRBV14 with TRBJ2-3; 8 bases agree with TRBD1. The CDR3 has 16 amino acids. The V segment lost 1 base and the J segment 2 bases; nucleotides outside the gene matches: 5. Germline V gives CDR1 SGHDN, CDR2 FVKESK. CDR3 sequence (DNA): TGTGCCAGCAGCCAAGGAACAGGGGGGTTCACAGATACGCAGTATTTT. It specifies CASSQGTGGFTDTQYF.

The sample holds many counts of this clonotype. The chain recombines TRBV27 with TRBJ1-1, with unresolved D. The V gene's germline CDR1 is MNHEY and CDR2 SMNVEV (reference sequence). The CDR3 extends over 16 amino acids. With 4 bases removed from V and 7 bases from J, the gap between germline ends came to 22 bases. CDR3 region: CASSYSGMGLPIEAFF. The CDR3 coding sequence is TGTGCCAGCAGTTATTCCGGGATGGGCCTTCCCATTGAAGCTTTCTTT.

This clonotype has a handful of counts. The chain combines TRBV7-6 with TRBJ1-1, with TRBD1 identical over 9 bases. Per germline, CDR1 SGHVS and CDR2 FNYEAQ. V was clipped by 4 bases and J by 0 bases; unmatched bases: 9. This CDR3 has 17 amino acids. DNA for the CDR3: TGTGCCAGCAGCTCGGGACAGGGAACCCCCATGAACACTGAAGCTTTCTTT. Protein product: CASSSGQGTPMNTEAFF.

The sample holds a few counts of this clonotype. The genes are TRBV15 and TRBJ2-1, with D unresolved. V was pared by 1 base and J by 4 bases, with 5 bases between. Germline V gives CDR1 LNHNV, CDR2 YYDKDF (reference sequence). The CDR3 loop spans 13 amino acids. CDR3 bases: TGTGCCACCAGCAGAGTTACTTACAATGAGCAGTTCTTC. The encoded protein is CATSRVTYNEQFF. Looking up the rest from reference TRBV15 and TRBJ2-1 gives the full variable domain: DAMVIQNPRYQVTQFGKPVTLSCSQTLNHNVMYWYQQKSSQAPKLLFHYYDKDFNNEADTPDNFQSRRPNTSFCFLDIRSPGLGDTAMYLCATSRVTYNEQFFGPGTRLTVL.

This clonotype was seen a single time. V is TRBV10-3 and J is TRBJ2-1, with 8 bases aligning to TRBD1. CDR3 length: 14 residues. Germline V gene data show CDR1 as ENHRY and CDR2 as SYGVKD. With 6 bases clipped from V and 7 bases from J, the junction kept 8 bases outside the gene matches. The CDR3 DNA follows: TGTGCCATCAGAACACAGGGGGAAAGGAATGAGCAGTTCTTC. It encodes CAIRTQGERNEQFF.

This clonotype has only a few counts. This sequence joins TRBV12-3 or TRBV12-4 and TRBJ2-1; no firm D call. The CDR3 spans 13 residues. Trimming cost V 7 bases and J 4 bases, with 11 bases left between them. Here the CDR3 reads CASTLGNYNEQFF. The CDR3 DNA is TGTGCCAGCACCTTGGGCAATTACAATGAGCAGTTCTTC.

This clonotype has just one count. The V gene is TRBV12-3 or TRBV12-4, the J gene TRBJ2-3, with no clear D. This CDR3 contains 15 residues. V was cut by 1 base and J by 2 bases, with 10 bases left in between. Here the CDR3 DNA reads TGTGCCAGCAGTTTAGACGAGGATATCACAGATACGCAGTATTTT. It encodes CASSLDEDITDTQYF.

This clonotype was found a few times. The chain joins TRBV25-1 to TRBJ1-1; tentative D call: TRBD1 (5 bases). This CDR3 is built from 13 residues. V lost 1 base and J 8 bases, leaving 11 bases between the germline ends. In germline, CDR1 is MGHDK, CDR2 SYGVNS. CDR3 in DNA: TGTGCCAGCAGTGAATGGGGGGGGGAAGAAGCTTTCTTT. Protein product: CASSEWGGEEAFF.

This clonotype showed up just a few times. The genes are TRBV28 and TRBJ2-7; 12 bases match TRBD2. V trimming: 3 bases; J trimming: 6 bases; junction bases outside the gene matches: 3. Germline loops: CDR1 MDHEN, CDR2 SYDVKM. The CDR3 totals 14 residues. CDR3: CASSLILAGGEQYF. In DNA form, the CDR3 reads TGTGCCAGCAGTTTGATACTAGCGGGGGGCGAGCAGTACTTC. Looking up the rest from reference TRBV28 and TRBJ2-7 gives the full variable domain: DVKVTQSSRYLVKRTGEKVFLECVQDMDHENMFWYRQDPGLGLRLIYFSYDVKMKEKGDIPEGYSVSREKKERFSLILESASTNQTSMYLCASSLILAGGEQYFGPGTRLTVT.

This clonotype was seen many times. The chain carries TRBV6-1 and TRBJ1-2, with a weak D call TRBD1 (5 bases). The CDR3 is 16 residues long. Deletions cut 5 bases from V and 6 bases from J, with 22 bases between. Germline V CDR1 and CDR2: MNHNS, SASEGT. The CDR3 is CASSFNRYKGRNGYTF. The CDR3 coding sequence is TGTGCCAGCAGTTTTAACCGATATAAGGGGAGGAATGGCTACACCTTC.

This clonotype was counted at least ten times. CDR3 DNA sequence: TGTGCCAGCACCCGGGGGGCCGATTACAATGAGCAGTTCTTC. Amino acid sequence: CASTRGADYNEQFF. The gene calls are TRBV27 and TRBJ2-1; possible D gene TRBD2, 7 bases. In germline, CDR1 is MNHEY, CDR2 SMNVEV (reference sequence). The CDR3 has 14 residues. Trimming stripped 7 bases from V and 4 bases from J, with 14 bases between.

The gene calls are TRBV7-9 and TRBJ1-1; D is undetermined. Trimming took off 7 bases at V and 3 bases at J, with 15 bases between the two ends. Germline values: CDR1 SEHNR, CDR2 FQNEAQ (reference sequence). The CDR3 has 14 residues. Here the CDR3 reads CASIRGFLDTEAFF. CDR3 nucleotide sequence: TGTGCCAGCATCCGAGGCTTTCTGGACACTGAAGCTTTCTTT.

This chain links TRBV29-1 with TRBJ1-2; 12 bases match TRBD1. V shed 7 bases and J 7 bases; nucleotides not matched to a gene: 4. Germline CDR1 SQVTM, CDR2 ANQGSEA. The CDR3 is 12 amino acids. The CDR3 spells CSAGQGASGYTF. In DNA form, the CDR3 reads TGCAGCGCGGGACAGGGGGCTAGTGGCTACACCTTC.

This clonotype turned up a few times. The J gene is TRBJ1-4, the V gene TRBV4-1; D is undetermined. Trimming took off 4 bases at V and 4 bases at J, with 7 bases between the two ends. In germline, CDR1 is MGHRA, CDR2 YSYEKL. The CDR3 loop spans 13 amino acids. This CDR3 reads CASSPPDNEKLFF. The CDR3 region has the DNA TGCGCCAGCAGCCCCCCTGATAATGAAAAACTGTTTTTT.

This clonotype was seen more than once but under ten times. This chain connects TRBV5-4 to TRBJ2-2; D might be TRBD2 (5 bases). V was pared by 4 bases and J by 6 bases, with 16 bases between. Germline-derived CDR1 and CDR2 are SGHNT and YYREEE (reference sequence). This CDR3 has 15 amino acids. DNA of the CDR3: TGTGCCAGCAGCGACGGAGGCTCGGAACCCGGGGAGCTGTTTTTT. Encoded protein: CASSDGGSEPGELFF.

This clonotype was detected ten times or more. The genes are TRBV7-6 and TRBJ2-7; 12 nucleotides match TRBD2. The CDR3 is 15 residues long. Trimming at V came to 5 bases and at J to 2 bases, leaving 4 bases not matched to a gene. Germline assignment: CDR1 SGHVS and CDR2 FNYEAQ. Here the CDR3 DNA reads TGTGCCAGCAGCCCGTCTAGCGGGGGGGCCTACGAGCAGTACTTC. Encoded protein: CASSPSSGGAYEQYF.

A remark on this clonotype: This sequence may be a read error, since a much larger clone differs from it by one base. V usage is TRBV7-3 and J usage is TRBJ2-3, with 10 bases lining up with TRBD2. CDR1 is SGHTA, CDR2 FQGTGA, per germline. The CDR3 is 19 amino acids. This chain's CDR3 is CASSPRVGLAGEYTDSQYF. CDR3 nucleotides: TGTGCCAGCAGCCCCCGCGTAGGCCTAGCGGGGGAATACACAGATTCGCAGTATTTT.

The table lists this clonotype with a few counts. The chain joins TRBV2 to TRBJ1-5; D is undetermined. V was trimmed by 3 bases and J by 2 bases, leaving 8 bases between them. Germline loops: CDR1 SNHLY, CDR2 FYNNEI. CDR3 length: 14 amino acids. CDR3 protein: CASSDAQGNQPQHF. CDR3 bases: TGTGCCAGCAGTGACGCGCAGGGCAATCAGCCCCAGCATTTT.

This clonotype was counted between two and nine times. The chain uses TRBV20-1 and TRBJ2-7; no firm D call. This CDR3 region has 15 residues. Trimming shortened V by 0 bases and J by 5 bases, and 17 bases separated the two germline ends. CDR1 is DFQATT and CDR2 is SNEGSKA in the germline V gene (reference sequence). CDR3 coding DNA: TGCAGTGCTAGAGATCCACGGGCCCCGCCTGACGAGCAGTACTTC. Its translation is CSARDPRAPPDEQYF.

The CDR3 sequence is CASSETGQPNEKLFF. Written as DNA, the CDR3 is TGTGCCAGCAGTGAAACTGGACAGCCTAATGAAAAACTGTTTTTT. The genes are TRBV2 and TRBJ1-4, with D possibly TRBD1 on 6 matching bases. CDR1 is SNHLY, CDR2 FYNNEI, per germline. The V and J ends lost 2 bases and 3 bases respectively, with 10 bases between them. The CDR3 length is 15 residues.